This T cell receptor beta chain came from a study of molecular identifiers for immune sequencing clone quantification. Study-level background: Sequencing covered four of five parts into which replicate RNA from about 20,000 or 100,000 naive CD8 cells was split.

The CDR3 has 13 amino acids. Germline V gene sequence: CDR1 DFQATT, CDR2 SNEGSKA (reference sequence). V lost 0 bases and J 8 bases, leaving 10 bases between the germline ends. Listed TCR primers and previously described methods were used for bulk TCR libraries. TCRdb re-analysed the PCR reads in MiXCR, keeping a single row per CDR3 protein. The table has about 68,000 distinct CDR3 sequences, about a sixth seen once. Sorting isolated naive CD8 T cells as CD8+CD4-CCR7+CD45RA+ events. This clonotype was counted ten times or more. Its antigen is still unknown. Study results and caveats: Clonotypes surpassing 20 RNA copies contained over 98% of effector molecules, versus under 1% in naive cells.

This clonotype was obtained from a human donor in good health. Some libraries in this study had Jurkat cell RNA spiked in. The V call is TRBV20-1, the J call TRBJ2-2; no definite D call. What was sequenced was naive CD8+ T cells from blood, with Jurkat cell RNA spiked in. Documented subset: FACS-sorted CD8+CD4-CCR7+CD45RA+ naive T cells. The CDR3 loop is CSARDRAPGELFF. As DNA, the CDR3 is TGCAGTGCTAGAGATAGGGCACCTGGGGAGCTGTTTTTT.